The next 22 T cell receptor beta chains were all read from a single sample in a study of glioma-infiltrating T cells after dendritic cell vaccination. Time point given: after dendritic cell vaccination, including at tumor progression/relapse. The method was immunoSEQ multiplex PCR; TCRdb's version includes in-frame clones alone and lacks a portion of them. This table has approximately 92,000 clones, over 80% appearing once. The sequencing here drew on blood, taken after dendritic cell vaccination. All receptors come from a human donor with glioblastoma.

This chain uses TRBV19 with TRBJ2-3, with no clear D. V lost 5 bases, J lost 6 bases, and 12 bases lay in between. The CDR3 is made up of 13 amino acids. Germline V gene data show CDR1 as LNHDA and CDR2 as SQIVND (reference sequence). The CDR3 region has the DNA TGTGCCAGTAGTGGTCGCGTAACGGATACGCAGTATTTT. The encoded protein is CASSGRVTDTQYF.

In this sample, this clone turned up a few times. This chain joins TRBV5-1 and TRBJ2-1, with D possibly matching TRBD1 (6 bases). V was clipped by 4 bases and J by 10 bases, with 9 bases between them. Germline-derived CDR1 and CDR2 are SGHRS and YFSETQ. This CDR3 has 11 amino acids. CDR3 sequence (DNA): TGCGCCAGCAGCCAGGACAGAGAGCAGTTCTTC. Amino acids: CASSQDREQFF.

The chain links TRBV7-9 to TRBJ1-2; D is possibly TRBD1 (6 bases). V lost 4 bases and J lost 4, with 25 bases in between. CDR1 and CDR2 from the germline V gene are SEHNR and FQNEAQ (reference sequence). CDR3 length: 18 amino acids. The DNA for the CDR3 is TGTGCCAGCAGCTGGTCTGGGGGGGCGGGGGCAGGAGTCTATGGCTACACCTTC. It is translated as CASSWSGGAGAGVYGYTF. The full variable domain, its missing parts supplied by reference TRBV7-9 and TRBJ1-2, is DTGVSQNPRHKITKRGQNVTFRCDPISEHNRLYWYRQTLGQGPEFLTYFQNEAQLEKSRLLSDRFSAERPKGSFSTLEIQRTEQGDSAMYLCASSWSGGAGAGVYGYTFGSGTRLTVV.

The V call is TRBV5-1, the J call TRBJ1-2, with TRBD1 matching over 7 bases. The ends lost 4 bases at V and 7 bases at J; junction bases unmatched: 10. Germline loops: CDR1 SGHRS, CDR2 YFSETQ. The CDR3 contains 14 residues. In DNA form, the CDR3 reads TGCGCCAGCAGCCGCGACAGGGTCTGGGGTGGCTACACCTTC. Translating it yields CASSRDRVWGGYTF.

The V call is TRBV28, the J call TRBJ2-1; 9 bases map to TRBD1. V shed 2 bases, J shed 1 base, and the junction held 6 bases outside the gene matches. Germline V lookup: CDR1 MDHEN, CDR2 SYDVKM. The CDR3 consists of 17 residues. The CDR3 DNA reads TGTGCCAGCAGTTTAGGACTGGACAGGGGTTCCTACAATGAGCAGTTCTTC. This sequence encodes CASSLGLDRGSYNEQFF. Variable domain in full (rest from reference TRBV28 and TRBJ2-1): DVKVTQSSRYLVKRTGEKVFLECVQDMDHENMFWYRQDPGLGLRLIYFSYDVKMKEKGDIPEGYSVSREKKERFSLILESASTNQTSMYLCASSLGLDRGSYNEQFFGPGTRLTVL.

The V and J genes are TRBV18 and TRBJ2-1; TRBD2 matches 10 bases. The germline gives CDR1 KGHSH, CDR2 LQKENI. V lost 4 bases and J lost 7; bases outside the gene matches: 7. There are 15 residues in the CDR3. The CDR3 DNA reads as TGTGCCAGCTCACGGGGACTAGCGCCTCCTAATGAGCAGTTCTTC. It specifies CASSRGLAPPNEQFF.

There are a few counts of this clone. As DNA, the CDR3 is TGTGCCAGCACTTGGGACAAGTTCGGCTATGGCTACACCTTC. It codes for CASTWDKFGYGYTF. The chain couples TRBV13 to TRBJ1-2; D is perhaps TRBD1 (6 bases). CDR3 length: 14 residues. V shed 7 bases and J shed 4 bases, with 16 bases lying between them. CDR1 PRHDT and CDR2 FYEKMQ come from the germline V gene (reference sequence). The entire variable domain, with the rest obtained from reference TRBV13 and TRBJ1-2, is as follows: AAGVIQSPRHLIKEKRETATLKCYPIPRHDTVYWYQQGPGQDPQFLISFYEKMQSDKGSIPDRFSAQQFSDYHSELNMSSLELGDSALYFCASTWDKFGYGYTFGSGTRLTVV.

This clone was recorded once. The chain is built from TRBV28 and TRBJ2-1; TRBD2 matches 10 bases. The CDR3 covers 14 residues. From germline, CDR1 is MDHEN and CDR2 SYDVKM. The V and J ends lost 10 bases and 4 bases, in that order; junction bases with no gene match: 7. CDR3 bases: TGTGCCATCCACCTAGCGGGAGCGTACAATGAGCAGTTCTTC. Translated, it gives CAIHLAGAYNEQFF.

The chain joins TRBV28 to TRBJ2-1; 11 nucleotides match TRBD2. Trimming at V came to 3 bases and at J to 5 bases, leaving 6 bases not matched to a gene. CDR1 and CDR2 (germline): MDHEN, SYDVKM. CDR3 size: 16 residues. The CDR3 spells CASSLQTSGTDNEQFF. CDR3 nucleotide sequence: TGTGCCAGCAGTTTGCAGACTAGCGGGACAGACAATGAGCAGTTCTTC.

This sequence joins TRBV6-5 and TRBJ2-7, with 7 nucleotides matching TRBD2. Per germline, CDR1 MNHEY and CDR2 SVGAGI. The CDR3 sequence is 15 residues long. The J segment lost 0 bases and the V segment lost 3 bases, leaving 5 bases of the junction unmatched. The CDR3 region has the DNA TGTGCCAGCAGTTATGCGGGAGATCCCTCCTACGAGCAGTACTTC. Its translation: CASSYAGDPSYEQYF.

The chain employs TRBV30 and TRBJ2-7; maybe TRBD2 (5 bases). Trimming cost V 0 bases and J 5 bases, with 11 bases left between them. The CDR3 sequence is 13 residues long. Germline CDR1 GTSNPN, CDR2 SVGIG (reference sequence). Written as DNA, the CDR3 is TGTGCCTGGAGTGTGGGCAGGAGGAACGAGCAGTACTTC. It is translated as CAWSVGRRNEQYF. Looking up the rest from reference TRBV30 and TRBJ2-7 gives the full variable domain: SQTIHQWPATLVQPVGSPLSLECTVEGTSNPNLYWYRQAAGRGLQLLFYSVGIGQISSEVPQNLSASRPQDRQFILSSKKLLLSDSGFYLCAWSVGRRNEQYFGPGTRLTVT.

CDR3: CASSLGLAISGSDTQYF. CDR3 DNA sequence: TGTGCCAGCAGCTTAGGGTTGGCTATTAGCGGCTCAGATACGCAGTATTTT. The J gene is TRBJ2-3, the V gene TRBV7-2; tentatively, D is TRBD2 (6 bases). Germline loops: CDR1 SGHTA, CDR2 FQGNSA. CDR3 size: 17 residues. V was trimmed by 1 base and J by 4 bases, leaving 18 bases between them.

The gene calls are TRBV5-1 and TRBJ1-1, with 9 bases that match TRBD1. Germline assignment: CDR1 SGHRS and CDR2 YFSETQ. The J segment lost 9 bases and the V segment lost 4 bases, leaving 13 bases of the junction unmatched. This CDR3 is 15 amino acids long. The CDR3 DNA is TGCGCCAGCAGCCCGCTCCAATCGACAGGGGGGAAAGCTTTCTTT. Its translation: CASSPLQSTGGKAFF.

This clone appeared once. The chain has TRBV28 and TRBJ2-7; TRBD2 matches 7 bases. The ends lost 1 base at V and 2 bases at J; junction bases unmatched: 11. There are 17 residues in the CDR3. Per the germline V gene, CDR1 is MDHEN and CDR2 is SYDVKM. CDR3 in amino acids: CASSLLSGEGLTYEQYF. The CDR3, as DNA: TGTGCCAGCAGTTTATTATCCGGGGAGGGTTTGACCTACGAGCAGTACTTC.

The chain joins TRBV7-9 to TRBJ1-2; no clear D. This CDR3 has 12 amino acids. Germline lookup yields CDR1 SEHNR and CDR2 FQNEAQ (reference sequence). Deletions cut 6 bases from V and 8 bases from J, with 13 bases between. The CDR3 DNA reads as TGTGCCAGCAGTGAGAGCCCGTCGGGCTACACCTTC. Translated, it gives CASSESPSGYTF.

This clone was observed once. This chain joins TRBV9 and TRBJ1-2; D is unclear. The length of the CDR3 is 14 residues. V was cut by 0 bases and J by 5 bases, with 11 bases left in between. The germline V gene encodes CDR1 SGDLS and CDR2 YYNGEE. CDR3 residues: CASSVVPEAYGYTF. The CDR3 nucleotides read TGTGCCAGCAGCGTAGTTCCGGAGGCTTATGGCTACACCTTC. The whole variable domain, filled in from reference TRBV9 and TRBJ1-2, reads DSGVTQTPKHLITATGQRVTLRCSPRSGDLSVYWYQQSLDQGLQFLIQYYNGEERAKGNILERFSAQQFPDLHSELNLSSLELGDSALYFCASSVVPEAYGYTFGSGTRLTVV.

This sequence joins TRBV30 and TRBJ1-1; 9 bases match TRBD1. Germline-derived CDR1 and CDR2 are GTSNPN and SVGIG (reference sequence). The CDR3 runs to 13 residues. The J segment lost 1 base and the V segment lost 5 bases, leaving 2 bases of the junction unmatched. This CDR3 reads CAWGTGTNTEAFF. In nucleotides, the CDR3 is TGTGCCTGGGGGACAGGGACGAACACTGAAGCTTTCTTT. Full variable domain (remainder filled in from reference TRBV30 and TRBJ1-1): SQTIHQWPATLVQPVGSPLSLECTVEGTSNPNLYWYRQAAGRGLQLLFYSVGIGQISSEVPQNLSASRPQDRQFILSSKKLLLSDSGFYLCAWGTGTNTEAFFGQGTRLTVV.

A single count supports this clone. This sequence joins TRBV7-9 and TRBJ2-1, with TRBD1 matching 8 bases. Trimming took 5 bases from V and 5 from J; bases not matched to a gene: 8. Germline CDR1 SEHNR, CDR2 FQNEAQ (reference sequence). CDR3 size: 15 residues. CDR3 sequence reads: CASSGGQAENNEQFF. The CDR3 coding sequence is TGTGCCAGCAGCGGGGGACAGGCGGAAAACAATGAGCAGTTCTTC.

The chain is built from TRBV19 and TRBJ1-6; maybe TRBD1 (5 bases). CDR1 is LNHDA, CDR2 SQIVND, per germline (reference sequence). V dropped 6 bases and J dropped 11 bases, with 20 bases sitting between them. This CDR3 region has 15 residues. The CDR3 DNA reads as TGTGCCAGTAGCCTCGCGGGGGGACCCGAAGCACCCCTCCACTTT. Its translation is CASSLAGGPEAPLHF.

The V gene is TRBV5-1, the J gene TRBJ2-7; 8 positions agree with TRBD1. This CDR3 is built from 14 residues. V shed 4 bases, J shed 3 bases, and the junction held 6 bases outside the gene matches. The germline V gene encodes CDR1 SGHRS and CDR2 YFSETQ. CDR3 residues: CASSLTGGNYEQYF. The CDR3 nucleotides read TGCGCCAGCAGCCTAACAGGGGGTAACTACGAGCAGTACTTC. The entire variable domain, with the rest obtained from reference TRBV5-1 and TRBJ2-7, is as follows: KAGVTQTPRYLIKTRGQQVTLSCSPISGHRSVSWYQQTPGQGLQFLFEYFSETQRNKGNFPGRFSGRQFSNSRSEMNVSTLELGDSALYLCASSLTGGNYEQYFGPGTRLTVT.

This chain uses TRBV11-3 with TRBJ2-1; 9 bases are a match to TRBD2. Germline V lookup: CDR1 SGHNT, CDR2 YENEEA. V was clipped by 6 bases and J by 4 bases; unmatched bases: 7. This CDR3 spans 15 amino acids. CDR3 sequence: CASSLNSGGYNEQFF. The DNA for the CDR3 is TGTGCCAGCAGTCTTAATAGCGGGGGTTACAATGAGCAGTTCTTC.

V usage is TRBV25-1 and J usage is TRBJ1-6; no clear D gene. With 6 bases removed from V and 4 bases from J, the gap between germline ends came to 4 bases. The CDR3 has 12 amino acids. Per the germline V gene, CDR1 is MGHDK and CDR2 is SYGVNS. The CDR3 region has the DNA TGTGCCAGCAGGGAGTATAATTCACCCCTCCACTTT. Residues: CASREYNSPLHF.